Each of the 6 T cell receptor beta chains below was sequenced from the same sample in a study of cytomegalovirus exposure and HLA in healthy donors. Primers for the PCR totalled 60 Vbeta and 13 Jbeta. Assay: immunoSEQ multiplex PCR; the TCRdb copy retains only in-frame clones and omits some. The sample comprises 90,000 to 100,000 clones, roughly three quarters of which are singletons, and 4.5% to 6% rests with the top ten. The sequenced material came from PBMCs. These receptors originate from a woman in her 40s in good health and CMV-seronegative.

The V and J genes are TRBV1 and TRBJ2-3; no DNA check was done on the table's D call, TRBD2. TRBV1 is described as a pseudogene. The CDR3 runs 19 residues. The CDR3 is CTSSHKRGGELASTDTQYF. The CDR3 DNA reads TGCACCAGCAGCCACAAGCGGGGAGGGGAGTTGGCTAGCACAGATACGCAGTATTTT.

This clone was counted a few times. J is TRBJ1-2 and V is TRBV19; D is unresolved. V was trimmed by 5 bases and J by 5 bases, leaving 6 bases between them. The CDR3 sequence is 11 residues long. CDR1 is LNHDA, CDR2 SQIVND, per germline (reference sequence). The CDR3, as DNA: TGTGCCAGTAGTGGCCGTTATGGCTACACCTTC. Amino acids: CASSGRYGYTF.

The V and J genes are TRBV18 and TRBJ1-5, with a weak D call TRBD1 (6 bases). There are 14 residues in the CDR3. The V gene's germline CDR1 is KGHSH and CDR2 LQKENI. V was cut by 3 bases and J by 4 bases, with 10 bases left in between. As DNA, the CDR3 is TGTGCCAGCTCACCCTGGACAGAGAATCAGCCCCAGCATTTT. This sequence encodes CASSPWTENQPQHF.

This chain uses TRBV4-1 with TRBJ2-7, with D unresolved. The CDR3 has 14 amino acids. Trimming took off 1 base at V and 1 base at J, with 8 bases between the two ends. CDR1 and CDR2 (germline): MGHRA, YSYEKL. This CDR3 is CASSQGHDSYEQYF. As DNA, the CDR3 is TGCGCCAGCAGCCAAGGACACGATTCCTACGAGCAGTACTTC.

V is TRBV7-9 and J is TRBJ2-7, with 8 positions matching TRBD2. Losses at the gene ends were 6 bases for V and 6 bases for J; bases not matched to a gene: 25. Germline CDR1 and CDR2: SEHNR and FQNEAQ (reference sequence). The CDR3 runs 19 residues. The DNA of the CDR3 is TGTGCCAGCAGTGCCCCTTCCGGGGGGGGGTCCGCCTTTGGTCTCGAGCAGTACTTC. It is translated as CASSAPSGGGSAFGLEQYF.

The chain recombines TRBV4-1 with TRBJ2-7; D unclear. CDR1 is MGHRA and CDR2 is YSYEKL in the germline V gene. Trimming left V 6 bases short and J 3 bases short, with 30 bases between. The CDR3 runs to 19 residues. CDR3 sequence (DNA): TGCGCCAGCAGTCGCTACCCTGCCCAACCGCCCAACCGAGACTACGAGCAGTACTTC. Protein sequence: CASSRYPAQPPNRDYEQYF.